The 31 T cell receptor beta chains given below trace back to one sample, sequenced in a study of persistence of HIV-infected CD4 T cells. Their antigen targets remain unknown. Sequencing used immunoSEQ version 4 in survey mode. The assay was immunoSEQ multiplex PCR, and TCRdb's table has in-frame clones only and misses some. The sample holds some 30,000 clones, roughly 82% seen once. Cells were stimulated with CMV-infected fibroblast lysates at roughly 10 ug/mL. CD40L-negative CD69-negative CD45RO-high memory CD4+ T cells were sorted as populations depleted of antigen-responding cells. This specimen consisted of CD4+ T cells sorted from PBMCs after roughly 20-hour stimulation, obtained from a patient who received antiretroviral therapy. All receptors come from an adult woman with HIV who was CMV-seropositive.

This clone came up once. This CDR3 reads CASSYGAGGEKLFF. The CDR3, as DNA: TGTGCCAGCAGCTACGGGGCCGGAGGTGAAAAACTGTTTTTT. The J gene is TRBJ1-4, the V gene TRBV6-5; D perhaps matches TRBD1 (5 bases). Trimming took off 6 bases at V and 7 bases at J, with 15 bases between the two ends. The CDR3 contains 14 residues. CDR1 MNHEY and CDR2 SVGAGI come from the germline V gene.

The chain couples TRBV5-4 to TRBJ1-4; 7 nucleotides agree with TRBD1. V was clipped by 0 bases and J by 4 bases; unmatched bases: 3. The CDR3 has 15 residues. CDR1 and CDR2 from the germline V gene are SGHNT and YYREEE (reference sequence). The CDR3 sequence is CASSLGGTVNEKLFF. The CDR3 DNA sequence: TGTGCCAGCAGCTTGGGAGGGACAGTTAATGAAAAACTGTTTTTT. Full variable domain (rest looked up from reference TRBV5-4 and TRBJ1-4): ETGVTQSPTHLIKTRGQQVTLRCSSQSGHNTVSWYQQALGQGPQFIFQYYREEENGRGNFPPRFSGLQFPNYSSELNVNALELDDSALYLCASSLGGTVNEKLFFGSGTQLSVL.

This clone was recorded a few times. The same CDR3 can be traced to other DNA sequences in this sample. The chain links TRBV9 to TRBJ2-2; either TRBD1 or TRBD2 may supply D (6 bases each). Trimming removed 2 bases at V and 5 bases at J, with 13 bases between. Germline assignment: CDR1 SGDLS and CDR2 YYNGEE. The CDR3 runs 15 residues. CDR3 DNA sequence: TGTGCCAGCAGCGTGGGGGGCCGAGGGACCGGGGAGCTGTTTTTT. This sequence encodes CASSVGGRGTGELFF.

V and J are TRBV15 and TRBJ2-3; tentative D call: TRBD2 (5 bases). Germline V gives CDR1 LNHNV, CDR2 YYDKDF (reference sequence). This CDR3 has 13 residues. Trimming pared 7 bases from V and 1 base from J, leaving 9 bases between. The CDR3 reads CATIIGGTDTQYF. Written as DNA, the CDR3 is TGTGCCACCATTATCGGGGGCACAGATACGCAGTATTTT.

This clone was counted between two and nine times. The chain uses TRBV29-1 and TRBJ1-2, with TRBD1 as a possible D gene (6 bases). Germline-derived CDR1 and CDR2 are SQVTM and ANQGSEA. The CDR3 is made up of 13 amino acids. Trimming stripped 4 bases from V and 3 bases from J, with 12 bases between. CDR3 sequence reads: CSVVAGADYGYTF. The DNA of the CDR3 is TGCAGCGTTGTTGCGGGGGCTGACTATGGCTACACCTTC.

The chain joins TRBV3-1 (or the pseudogene TRBV3-2) to TRBJ1-6; possible D gene TRBD1, 6 bases. V lost 4 bases and J lost 9, with 16 bases in between. This CDR3 is built from 15 residues. The germline V gene has CDR1 LGHDT and CDR2 YNNKEL (reference sequence). As DNA, the CDR3 is TGTGCCAGCAGCCTTAAAACAGGGATTGGTTCACCCCTCCACTTT. Its protein is CASSLKTGIGSPLHF.

This chain links TRBV6-1 with TRBJ2-5, with 11 bases fitting TRBD2. CDR1 and CDR2 (germline): MNHNS, SASEGT. The CDR3 covers 19 residues. V trimming: 3 bases; J trimming: 4 bases; junction bases outside the gene matches: 16. The CDR3, as DNA: TGTGCCAGCAGTGAGCGTCTAGCGGGAGGTATAATAGGGGGAGAGACCCAGTACTTC. Translation gives CASSERLAGGIIGGETQYF.

The CDR3 sequence is CATSRAAYNEQFF. As DNA, the CDR3 is TGTGCCACCTCGAGGGCGGCGTACAATGAGCAGTTCTTC. The chain is built from TRBV5-4 and TRBJ2-1, with a tentative D call TRBD2 (5 bases). The CDR3 extends over 13 amino acids. V was clipped by 9 bases and J by 4 bases, with 14 bases between them. From germline, CDR1 is SGHNT and CDR2 YYREEE (reference sequence).

The V gene is TRBV29-1, the J gene TRBJ2-7; possibly TRBD1 for D (5 bases). V shed 4 bases and J shed 4 bases, with 20 bases lying between them. CDR3 length: 15 amino acids. CDR1 and CDR2 (germline): SQVTM, ANQGSEA. For the CDR3, the DNA is TGCAGCGTTGTTGGGCAACGGACATCCCAGTACGAGCAGTACTTC. It encodes CSVVGQRTSQYEQYF.

The chain has TRBV6-5 and TRBJ2-2, with TRBD1 matching 10 bases. There are 14 residues in the CDR3. Germline V gene data show CDR1 as MNHEY and CDR2 as SVGAGI. V lost 6 bases, J lost 7 bases, and 5 bases stayed unmatched. The CDR3 spells CASSRTGGVGELFF. In DNA form, the CDR3 reads TGTGCCAGCAGCCGGACAGGGGGGGTCGGGGAGCTGTTTTTT.

The chain has TRBV19 and TRBJ2-1, with D perhaps matching TRBD1 (6 bases). CDR1 is LNHDA, CDR2 SQIVND, per germline (reference sequence). V was shortened by 6 bases and J by 1 base, with 16 bases between the two germline ends. There are 16 residues in the CDR3. The CDR3 region is CASSPPGARSYNEQFF. DNA for the CDR3: TGTGCCAGTAGCCCTCCAGGGGCTAGATCCTACAATGAGCAGTTCTTC.

This clone showed up just once. The rearrangement links TRBV5-6 to TRBJ2-7; possibly TRBD1 or TRBD2 for D (5 bases each). The germline V gene has CDR1 SGHDT and CDR2 YYEEEE. The CDR3 contains 15 residues. Trimming took off 4 bases at V and 0 bases at J, with 14 bases between the two ends. CDR3 protein: CASSPAGRASYEQYF. The CDR3 DNA reads as TGTGCCAGCAGCCCTGCGGGCAGGGCCTCCTACGAGCAGTACTTC.

The chain combines TRBV5-8 with TRBJ1-2; D not certain. The CDR3 is 13 residues long. Trimming removed 5 bases from V and 8 bases from J, with 16 bases in between. Germline V lookup: CDR1 SGHTS, CDR2 YDEGEE. CDR3 sequence reads: CASSSGSMGGYTF. CDR3 nucleotides: TGTGCCAGCAGTTCTGGGTCCATGGGAGGCTACACCTTC.

J is TRBJ1-1 and V is TRBV28; 7 nucleotides align to TRBD1. The CDR3 contains 16 residues. Germline V gene data show CDR1 as MDHEN and CDR2 as SYDVKM. V trimming: 5 bases; J trimming: 4 bases; junction bases outside the gene matches: 13. The CDR3 region is CASSPQPLDRRTEAFF. The CDR3 DNA is TGTGCCAGCAGTCCACAACCCCTGGACAGGCGCACTGAAGCTTTCTTT.

The chain has TRBV18 and TRBJ2-7; tentatively, D is TRBD1 (6 bases). Trimming removed 6 bases at V and 3 bases at J, with 12 bases between. This CDR3 has 13 residues. The V gene's germline CDR1 is KGHSH and CDR2 LQKENI. The DNA of the CDR3 is TGTGCCAGCTCTCGGGACACCTACTACGAGCAGTACTTC. Residues: CASSRDTYYEQYF.

The V call is TRBV9, the J call TRBJ1-2, with D uncertain. Trimming removed 4 bases from V and 4 bases from J, with 20 bases in between. This CDR3 is 16 amino acids long. Per germline, CDR1 SGDLS and CDR2 YYNGEE. This CDR3 is CASSLDAGIASYGYTF. The CDR3 nucleotides read TGTGCCAGCAGCCTAGATGCGGGGATTGCTTCCTATGGCTACACCTTC.

This chain links TRBV19 with TRBJ1-2, with 9 bases lining up with TRBD1. Trimming took 7 bases from V and 2 from J; bases not matched to a gene: 5. In germline, CDR1 is LNHDA, CDR2 SQIVND (reference sequence). The CDR3 length is 14 residues. CDR3 DNA sequence: TGTGCCAGTACTCGGACAGGGGAAAACTATGGCTACACCTTC. Translated: CASTRTGENYGYTF.

The chain uses TRBV28 and TRBJ1-2, with a possible D match to TRBD1 (5 bases). The V end lost 7 bases, the J end lost 2 bases, and 14 bases lay between the germline ends. The CDR3 is 14 amino acids. Germline V gene lookup returns CDR1 MDHEN and CDR2 SYDVKM. In nucleotides, the CDR3 is TGTGCCAGCATCTACCCGGGGGGAAACTATGGCTACACCTTC. It specifies CASIYPGGNYGYTF.

J is TRBJ2-5 and V is TRBV6-6; TRBD1 matches at 7 bases. The CDR3 covers 14 residues. CDR1 is MNHNY and CDR2 is SVGAGI in the germline V gene (reference sequence). Germline trimming cut 7 bases from V and 2 bases from J; bases unmatched to any gene: 7. Here the CDR3 reads CASNPWDSQETQYF. CDR3 coding DNA: TGTGCCAGCAACCCCTGGGACAGTCAAGAGACCCAGTACTTC.

The rearrangement joins TRBV24-1 to TRBJ2-1, with unresolved D. Trimming left V 0 bases short and J 15 bases short, with 8 bases between. Per germline, CDR1 KGHDR and CDR2 SFDVKD. The CDR3 extends over 11 amino acids. The DNA of the CDR3 is TGTGCCACCAGTGATTTGTTGGCTCTGTTCTTC. Amino acids: CATSDLLALFF.

This chain joins TRBV28 and TRBJ2-7; the D is unclear. Germline V CDR1 and CDR2: MDHEN, SYDVKM. Deletions cut 4 bases from V and 0 bases from J, with 13 bases between. The CDR3 is 15 residues long. The CDR3 is CASSSYGLSSYEQYF. CDR3 DNA: TGTGCCAGCAGTTCCTACGGGCTTAGCTCCTACGAGCAGTACTTC.

The chain joins TRBV3-1 (or the pseudogene TRBV3-2) to TRBJ2-1, with D maybe TRBD2 (6 bases). This CDR3 has 15 amino acids. Germline-derived CDR1 and CDR2 are LGHDT and YNNKEL (reference sequence). V was pared by 3 bases and J by 4 bases, with 13 bases between. The CDR3 loop reads CASSQTALAYNEQFF. CDR3 bases: TGTGCCAGCAGCCAGACCGCACTAGCTTACAATGAGCAGTTCTTC.

V gene TRBV6-1 combines with J gene TRBJ2-3; 8 nucleotides align to TRBD2. Germline CDR1 MNHNS, CDR2 SASEGT. With 3 bases clipped from V and 3 bases from J, the junction kept 2 bases outside the gene matches. The CDR3 spans 14 residues. The CDR3 DNA sequence: TGTGCCAGCAGTGACACTAGCGGAACAGATACGCAGTATTTT. This gives the protein CASSDTSGTDTQYF.

This clone was counted a single time. This rearrangement joins TRBV21-1 to TRBJ2-7. TRBV21-1 is flagged as a pseudogene. The CDR3 contains 13 residues. For the CDR3, the DNA is TGTGCCAGCAGCAAAGCATGCTTCGACGAGCAGTACTTC. Its translation: CASSKACFDEQYF.

The chain couples TRBV11-3 to TRBJ1-2; D remains unclear. Germline V gene data show CDR1 as SGHNT and CDR2 as YENEEA. V lost 6 bases and J lost 1, with 9 bases in between. The CDR3 runs to 13 residues. The CDR3: CASRTGSNYGYTF. CDR3 nucleotides: TGTGCCAGCAGAACCGGGAGTAACTATGGCTACACCTTC.

In nucleotides, the CDR3 is TGTGCCAGCAGCTTAGTGGGACGAGCTCAAGAGACCCAGTACTTC. This translates into CASSLVGRAQETQYF. This chain uses TRBV5-6 with TRBJ2-5; D could derive from TRBD1 or TRBD2 (5 bases each). Deletions cut 2 bases from V and 2 bases from J, with 13 bases between. Germline lookup yields CDR1 SGHDT and CDR2 YYEEEE. The CDR3 has 15 residues. Complete variable domain (other parts from reference TRBV5-6 and TRBJ2-5): DAGVTQSPTHLIKTRGQQVTLRCSPKSGHDTVSWYQQALGQGPQFIFQYYEEEERQRGNFPDRFSGHQFPNYSSELNVNALLLGDSALYLCASSLVGRAQETQYFGPGTRLLVL.

The chain joins TRBV27 to TRBJ2-7; TRBD2 matches 7 bases. Germline V gene lookup returns CDR1 MNHEY and CDR2 SMNVEV (reference sequence). The CDR3 runs 16 residues. V trimming: 5 bases; J trimming: 0 bases; junction bases outside the gene matches: 10. DNA for the CDR3: TGTGCCAGCAGTCCGCGATGGGGGGGGAACTCCTACGAGCAGTACTTC. Encoded protein: CASSPRWGGNSYEQYF.

V is TRBV18 and J is TRBJ2-2; 8 nucleotides line up with TRBD1. Germline CDR1 reads KGHSH; CDR2 reads LQKENI. This CDR3 is built from 17 residues. The J segment lost 3 bases and the V segment lost 5 bases, leaving 11 bases of the junction unmatched. CDR3 amino acids: CASSSNRATGDTGELFF. The CDR3 coding sequence is TGTGCCAGCTCATCTAATCGGGCGACAGGGGACACCGGGGAGCTGTTTTTT.

Only a few counts were recorded for this clone. This chain links TRBV24-1 with TRBJ2-1; 7 bases match TRBD2. Germline V gene sequence: CDR1 KGHDR, CDR2 SFDVKD. The CDR3 loop spans 14 amino acids. V was clipped by 7 bases and J by 5 bases; unmatched bases: 7. CDR3 sequence reads: CATSRDGTNNEQFF. In DNA, the CDR3 is TGTGCCACCAGCCGGGACGGGACTAACAATGAGCAGTTCTTC.

J is TRBJ2-4 and V is TRBV7-3; 8 nucleotides line up with TRBD1. This CDR3 contains 13 residues. V gave up 4 bases and J gave up 6 bases; unmatched junction bases: 2. Germline values: CDR1 SGHTA, CDR2 FQGTGA. The CDR3 loop reads CASSSGTGNIQYF. For the CDR3, the DNA is TGTGCCAGCAGCTCCGGGACAGGAAACATTCAGTACTTC.

The J gene is TRBJ2-2, the V gene TRBV7-2; TRBD1 matches at 9 bases. There are 16 residues in the CDR3. Trimming cost V 1 base and J 4 bases; bases outside gene matches: 4. The germline V gene has CDR1 SGHTA and CDR2 FQGNSA. The CDR3 region has the DNA TGTGCCAGCAGCTTAGGTGGGACAGGGACCACCGGGGAGCTGTTTTTT. Its protein is CASSLGGTGTTGELFF.